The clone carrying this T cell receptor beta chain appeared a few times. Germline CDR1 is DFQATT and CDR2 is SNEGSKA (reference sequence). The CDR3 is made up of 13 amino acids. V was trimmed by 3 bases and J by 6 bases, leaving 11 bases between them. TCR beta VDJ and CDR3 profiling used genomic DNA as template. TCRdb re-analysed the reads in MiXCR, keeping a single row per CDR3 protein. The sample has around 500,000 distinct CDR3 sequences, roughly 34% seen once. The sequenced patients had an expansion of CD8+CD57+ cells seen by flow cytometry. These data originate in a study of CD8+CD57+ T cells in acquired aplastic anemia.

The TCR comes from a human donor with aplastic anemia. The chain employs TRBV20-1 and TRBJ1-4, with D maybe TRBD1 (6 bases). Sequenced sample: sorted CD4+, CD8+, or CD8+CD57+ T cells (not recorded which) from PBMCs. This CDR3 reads CSARRNRDEKLFF. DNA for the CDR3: TGCAGTGCTAGGCGGAACAGGGATGAAAAACTGTTTTTT.